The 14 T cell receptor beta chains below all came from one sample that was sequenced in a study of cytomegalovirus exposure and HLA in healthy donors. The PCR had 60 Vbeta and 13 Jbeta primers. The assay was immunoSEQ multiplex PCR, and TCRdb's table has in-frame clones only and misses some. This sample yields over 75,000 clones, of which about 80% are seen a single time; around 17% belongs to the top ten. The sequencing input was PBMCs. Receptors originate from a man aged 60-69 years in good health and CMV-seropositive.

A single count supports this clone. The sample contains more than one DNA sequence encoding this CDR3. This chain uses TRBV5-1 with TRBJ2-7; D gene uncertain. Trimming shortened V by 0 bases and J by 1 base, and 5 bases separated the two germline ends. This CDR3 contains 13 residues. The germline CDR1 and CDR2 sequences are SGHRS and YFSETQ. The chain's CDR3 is CASSLAGSYEQYF. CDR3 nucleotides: TGCGCCAGCAGCTTGGCCGGGTCCTACGAGCAGTACTTC.

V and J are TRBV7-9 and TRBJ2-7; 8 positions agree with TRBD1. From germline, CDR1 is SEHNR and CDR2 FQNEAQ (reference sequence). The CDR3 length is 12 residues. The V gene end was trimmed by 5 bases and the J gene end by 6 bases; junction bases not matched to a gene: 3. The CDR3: CASSDGQGEQYF. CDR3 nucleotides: TGTGCCAGCAGCGACGGACAGGGCGAGCAGTACTTC.

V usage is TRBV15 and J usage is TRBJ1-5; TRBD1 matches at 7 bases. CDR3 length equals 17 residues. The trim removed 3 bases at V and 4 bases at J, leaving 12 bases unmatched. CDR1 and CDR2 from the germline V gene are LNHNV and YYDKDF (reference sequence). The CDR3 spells CATSSTGEGVRNQPQHF. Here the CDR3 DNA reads TGTGCCACCAGCAGTACAGGGGAAGGGGTTCGGAATCAGCCCCAGCATTTT.

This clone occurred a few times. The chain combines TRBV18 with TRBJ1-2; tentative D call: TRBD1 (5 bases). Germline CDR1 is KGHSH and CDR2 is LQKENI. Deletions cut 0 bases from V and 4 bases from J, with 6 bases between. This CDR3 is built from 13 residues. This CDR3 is CASSPPGLYGYTF. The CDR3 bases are TGTGCCAGCTCACCACCGGGGCTCTATGGCTACACCTTC. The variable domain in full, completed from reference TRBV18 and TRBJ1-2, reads NAGVMQNPRHLVRRRGQEARLRCSPMKGHSHVYWYRQLPEEGLKFMVYLQKENIIDESGMPKERFSAEFPKEGPSILRIQQVVRGDSAAYFCASSPPGLYGYTFGSGTRLTVV.

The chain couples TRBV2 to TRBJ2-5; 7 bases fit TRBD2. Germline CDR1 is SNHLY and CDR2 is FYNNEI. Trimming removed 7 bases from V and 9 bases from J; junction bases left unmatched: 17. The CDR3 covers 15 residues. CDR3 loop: CASTKGRGRGEAQYF. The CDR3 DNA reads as TGTGCCAGCACTAAGGGGAGGGGCCGAGGGGAGGCCCAGTACTTC.

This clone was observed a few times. The CDR3 is CASSLGGRNTIYF. DNA for the CDR3: TGTGCCAGCAGCTTAGGAGGGAGAAACACCATATATTTT. The chain is built from TRBV5-4 and TRBJ1-3; D gene uncertain. The V end was cut by 2 bases, the J end by 5 bases, with 8 bases between. Germline CDR1 is SGHNT and CDR2 is YYREEE (reference sequence). There are 13 residues in the CDR3. The whole variable domain, filled in from reference TRBV5-4 and TRBJ1-3, reads ETGVTQSPTHLIKTRGQQVTLRCSSQSGHNTVSWYQQALGQGPQFIFQYYREEENGRGNFPPRFSGLQFPNYSSELNVNALELDDSALYLCASSLGGRNTIYFGEGSWLTVV.

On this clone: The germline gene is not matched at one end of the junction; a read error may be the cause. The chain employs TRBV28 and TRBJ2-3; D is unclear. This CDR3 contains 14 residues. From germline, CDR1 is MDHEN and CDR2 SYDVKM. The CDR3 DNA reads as TGTGCCAGCAGTTTCCTCTTAAGCACAGATGCGCAGTATTTT. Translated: CASSFLLSTDAQYF.

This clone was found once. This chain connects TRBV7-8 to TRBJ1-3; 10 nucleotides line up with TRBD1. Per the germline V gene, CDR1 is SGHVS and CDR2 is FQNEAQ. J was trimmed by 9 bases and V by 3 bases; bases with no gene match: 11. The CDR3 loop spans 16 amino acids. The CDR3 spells CASSLGTGTGDSTIYF. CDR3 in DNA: TGTGCCAGCAGCTTGGGTACCGGGACAGGGGACAGCACCATATATTTT.

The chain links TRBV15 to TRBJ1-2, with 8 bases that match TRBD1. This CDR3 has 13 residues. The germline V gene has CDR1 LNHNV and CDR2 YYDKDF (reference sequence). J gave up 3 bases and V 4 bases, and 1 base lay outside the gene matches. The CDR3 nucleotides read TGTGCCACCAGCAAGGGACAGGACTATGGCTACACCTTC. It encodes CATSKGQDYGYTF.

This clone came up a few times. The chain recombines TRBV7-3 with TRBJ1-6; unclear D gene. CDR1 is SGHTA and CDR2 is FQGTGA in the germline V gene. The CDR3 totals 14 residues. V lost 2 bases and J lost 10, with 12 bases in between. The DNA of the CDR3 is TGTGCCAGCAGCTTAGGACTTGATGGGTCACCCCTCCACTTT. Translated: CASSLGLDGSPLHF.

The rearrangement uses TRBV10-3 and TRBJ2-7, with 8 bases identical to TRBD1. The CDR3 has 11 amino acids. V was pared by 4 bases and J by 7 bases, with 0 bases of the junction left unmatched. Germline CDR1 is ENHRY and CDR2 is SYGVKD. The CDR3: CAISGDREQYF. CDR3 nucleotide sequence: TGTGCCATCAGTGGGGACAGGGAGCAGTACTTC.

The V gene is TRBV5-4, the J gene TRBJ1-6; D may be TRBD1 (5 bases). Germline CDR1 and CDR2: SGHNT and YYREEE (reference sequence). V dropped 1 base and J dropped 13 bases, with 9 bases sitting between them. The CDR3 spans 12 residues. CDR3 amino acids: CASSLIQGPLHF. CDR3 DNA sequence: TGTGCCAGCAGCTTGATCCAGGGTCCCCTCCACTTT.

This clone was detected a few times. CDR3 region: CASRVGGAYEQYF. The CDR3 coding sequence is TGTGCCAGCAGGGTTGGGGGGGCCTACGAGCAGTACTTC. This chain joins TRBV5-5 and TRBJ2-7; 7 bases agree with TRBD2. The germline V gene encodes CDR1 SGHKS and CDR2 YYEKEE (reference sequence). The CDR3 consists of 13 residues. Unmatched junction bases numbered 4, after V lost 5 bases and J lost 2 bases.

The CDR3 bases are TGTGCCAGCAGCCTCCGGGACAGGATTATGGAGGGCTACACCTTC. Translating it yields CASSLRDRIMEGYTF. V usage is TRBV9 and J usage is TRBJ1-2, with TRBD1 matching 8 bases. Germline CDR1 is SGDLS and CDR2 is YYNGEE. This CDR3 is 15 amino acids long. V dropped 4 bases and J dropped 8; count of bases not matched to a gene: 13.